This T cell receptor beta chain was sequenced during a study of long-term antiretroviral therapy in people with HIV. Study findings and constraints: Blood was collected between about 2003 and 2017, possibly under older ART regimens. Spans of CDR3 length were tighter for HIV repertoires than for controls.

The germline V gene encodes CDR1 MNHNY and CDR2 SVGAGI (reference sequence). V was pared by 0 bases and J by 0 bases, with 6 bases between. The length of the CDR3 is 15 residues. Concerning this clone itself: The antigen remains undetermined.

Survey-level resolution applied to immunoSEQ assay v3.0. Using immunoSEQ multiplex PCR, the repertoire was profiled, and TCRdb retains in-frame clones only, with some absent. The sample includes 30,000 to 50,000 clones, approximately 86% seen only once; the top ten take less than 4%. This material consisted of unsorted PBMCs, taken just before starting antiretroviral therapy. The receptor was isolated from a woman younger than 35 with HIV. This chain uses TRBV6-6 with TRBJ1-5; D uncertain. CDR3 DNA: TGTGCCAGCAGTTACTCGGACGATAGCAATCAGCCCCAGCATTTT. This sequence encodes CASSYSDDSNQPQHF.